This TCR beta chain was identified in a study of shared clonotypes between healthy human individuals. This CDR3 contains 17 residues. Germline CDR1 SGHTA, CDR2 FQGNSA. J gave up 3 bases and V 5 bases, and 12 bases lay outside the gene matches. It was across several immunoSEQ plates that each subset's genomic DNA was evenly split. Repertoires were generated with immunoSEQ multiplex PCR, while TCRdb's copy carries only in-frame clones and drops some. In the table there are 2 million to 2.5 million clones, about 90% of which are singletons. This chain uses TRBV7-2 with TRBJ1-2; 10 bases are a match to TRBD1. The source is a man in his late teens or twenties in good health. Some clones in this sample may be carry-over from other donors' samples. What was sequenced was naive CD4+ T cells from PBMCs. The subset was: CD45RA+ positively selected. Written as DNA, the CDR3 is TGTGCCAGCAGCAACCGACAGGGGGCTGGGTATGACTATGGCTACACCTTC. Its translation: CASSNRQGAGYDYGYTF.